The 32 T cell receptor beta chains below all came from one sample that was sequenced in a study of cytomegalovirus exposure and HLA in healthy donors. Primers included in the PCR were 60 Vbeta and 13 Jbeta primers. Repertoires were generated with immunoSEQ multiplex PCR, while TCRdb's copy carries only in-frame clones and drops some. Of around 160,000 clones in the sample, 75% to 90% were seen once. The sequenced sample was PBMCs. The receptors were sampled from a human donor in good health.

This rearrangement joins TRBV6-5 to TRBJ1-2, with 7 bases identical to TRBD1. V shed 5 bases and J 8 bases; nucleotides not matched to a gene: 5. Germline values: CDR1 MNHEY, CDR2 SVGAGI. This CDR3 comprises 12 residues. CDR3 nucleotides: TGTGCCAGCAGTACGACAGGGCGGGGCTACACCTTC. Translating it yields CASSTTGRGYTF.

This clone was counted between two and nine times. The chain links TRBV7-9 to TRBJ1-1, with 7 bases identical to TRBD1. CDR3 size: 17 residues. The V segment lost 7 bases and the J segment 0 bases; nucleotides outside the gene matches: 14. Germline loops: CDR1 SEHNR, CDR2 FQNEAQ (reference sequence). The CDR3 reads CASTPKFRGQMNTEAFF. The CDR3 nucleotides read TGTGCCAGCACCCCTAAGTTCCGGGGACAGATGAACACTGAAGCTTTCTTT.

About this clone: At the DNA level, this CDR3 is encoded by other sequences in the same sample as well. The J gene is TRBJ2-7, the V gene TRBV6-6; TRBD1 aligns across 8 bases. The V segment lost 4 bases and the J segment 3 bases; nucleotides outside the gene matches: 8. Germline assignment: CDR1 MNHNY and CDR2 SVGAGI (reference sequence). CDR3 size: 15 residues. CDR3 DNA sequence: TGTGCCAGCAGTTCTCGAATCAGGGGGCTCTACGAGCAGTACTTC. Translated: CASSSRIRGLYEQYF.

This chain uses TRBV13 with TRBJ1-1, with 7 bases matching TRBD1. Per the germline V gene, CDR1 is PRHDT and CDR2 is FYEKMQ (reference sequence). The CDR3 covers 12 residues. Trimming removed 5 bases from V and 6 bases from J; junction bases left unmatched: 3. CDR3 residues: CASSPTGPEAFF. Written as DNA, the CDR3 is TGTGCCAGCAGCCCGACAGGGCCTGAAGCTTTCTTT.

V is TRBV6-6 and J is TRBJ1-2; 9 bases are shared with TRBD1. Germline values: CDR1 MNHNY, CDR2 SVGAGI (reference sequence). The ends lost 2 bases at V and 8 bases at J; junction bases unmatched: 6. CDR3 size: 14 residues. The CDR3 sequence is CASSYGDRVEGYTF. CDR3 DNA sequence: TGTGCCAGCAGTTACGGGGACAGGGTTGAGGGCTACACCTTC.

V usage is TRBV7-8 and J usage is TRBJ2-7; D may be TRBD1 (6 bases). Germline CDR1 SGHVS, CDR2 FQNEAQ. V dropped 3 bases and J dropped 4 bases, with 13 bases sitting between them. The CDR3 consists of 14 residues. In DNA, the CDR3 is TGTGCCAGCAGCTTTGGCAGGGGCGGATACGAGCAGTACTTC. It encodes CASSFGRGGYEQYF.

The chain couples TRBV6-5 to TRBJ1-3; 7 bases align to TRBD1. V was clipped by 6 bases and J by 1 base; unmatched bases: 3. The CDR3 spans 14 residues. Germline-derived CDR1 and CDR2 are MNHEY and SVGAGI. The CDR3 DNA reads as TGTGCCAGCAGCCGGGACAGATCTGGAAACACCATATATTTT. Its translation is CASSRDRSGNTIYF.

The genes are TRBV5-6 and TRBJ2-2; D is possibly TRBD1 (5 bases). Germline V gene lookup returns CDR1 SGHDT and CDR2 YYEEEE. CDR3 length: 15 amino acids. Trimming removed 0 bases at V and 0 bases at J, with 6 bases between. The CDR3 sequence: CASSLGQSNTGELFF. The CDR3 DNA follows: TGTGCCAGCAGCTTGGGACAGTCGAACACCGGGGAGCTGTTTTTT.

V gene TRBV6-7 combines with J gene TRBJ1-3; D is uncertain. TRBV6-7 is an open reading frame whose function is uncertain. This CDR3 spans 16 amino acids. V was trimmed by 1 base and J by 2 bases, leaving 12 bases between them. CDR3 sequence reads: CASSYLEGFPGNTIYF. The CDR3 region has the DNA TGTGCCAGCAGTTACTTAGAGGGATTCCCTGGAAACACCATATATTTT.

This clone was observed once. At one of its ends the junction is not consistent with the germline gene, which may arise from a read error. CDR3 protein: CASSLARAAYNEQFF. For the CDR3, the DNA is TGTGCTAGCAGCTTAGCGAGGGCAGCCTACAATGAGCAGTTCTTC. This chain connects TRBV7-7 to TRBJ2-1; possibly TRBD2 for D (5 bases). The CDR3 is 15 amino acids. Germline assignment: CDR1 SSHAT and CDR2 FNYEAQ (reference sequence). The full variable domain, in which reference TRBV7-7 and TRBJ2-1 provide the parts outside the CDR3, is GAGVSQSPRYKVTKRGQDVTLRCDPISSHATLYWYQQALGQGPEFLTYFNYEAQPDKSGLPSDRFSAERPEGSISTLTIQRTEQRDSAMYRCASSLARAAYNEQFFGPGTRLTVL.

This clone was seen just once. The rearrangement links TRBV6-1 to TRBJ2-7, with 10 bases that match TRBD1. The CDR3 is 15 residues long. J lost 5 bases, V lost 7 bases, and 11 bases had no gene match. Germline CDR1 is MNHNS and CDR2 is SASEGT. CDR3 sequence reads: CASTNPGQGLDEQYF. The DNA of the CDR3 is TGTGCCAGCACTAACCCGGGACAGGGGCTCGACGAGCAGTACTTC.

This clone was seen more than once but under ten times. The V call is TRBV7-9, the J call TRBJ1-1, with TRBD1 as a possible D gene (5 bases). V shed 2 bases and J shed 9 bases, with 10 bases lying between them. The CDR3 length is 12 residues. The germline V gene encodes CDR1 SEHNR and CDR2 FQNEAQ (reference sequence). CDR3 sequence reads: CASSLYDSQAFF. CDR3 DNA sequence: TGTGCCAGCAGCTTATACGACAGTCAAGCTTTCTTT.

The V call is TRBV19, the J call TRBJ2-2; 10 nucleotides line up with TRBD2. Germline lookup yields CDR1 LNHDA and CDR2 SQIVND (reference sequence). The CDR3 is 19 residues long. The junction had 9 bases not matched to a gene; V was cut back by 0 bases and J by 2 bases. CDR3 protein: CASSIDISSGGINTGELFF. CDR3 DNA: TGTGCCAGTAGTATAGATATCTCTAGCGGGGGAATAAACACCGGGGAGCTGTTTTTT.

The CDR3 loop is CSVRGPSGARETQYF. As DNA, the CDR3 is TGCAGCGTGAGGGGTCCTAGCGGGGCCCGGGAGACCCAGTACTTC. This sequence joins TRBV29-1 and TRBJ2-5; 9 bases align to TRBD2. Germline CDR1 reads SQVTM; CDR2 reads ANQGSEA. This CDR3 contains 15 residues. The J segment lost 5 bases and the V segment lost 6 bases, leaving 13 bases of the junction unmatched.

This clone turned up a few times. The genes are TRBV6-1 and TRBJ1-1, with a weak D call TRBD1 (5 bases). Trimming removed 5 bases at V and 0 bases at J, with 7 bases between. This CDR3 is built from 13 residues. Germline V gene sequence: CDR1 MNHNS, CDR2 SASEGT. CDR3 loop: CASSSTVNTEAFF. DNA of the CDR3: TGTGCCAGCAGTTCGACAGTGAACACTGAAGCTTTCTTT.

The chain recombines TRBV19 with TRBJ1-4, with TRBD1 matching 7 bases. The CDR3 totals 14 residues. CDR1 is LNHDA and CDR2 is SQIVND in the germline V gene (reference sequence). V was clipped by 2 bases and J by 8 bases; unmatched bases: 5. The CDR3 sequence is CASSIIRGQEKLFF. CDR3 DNA sequence: TGTGCCAGTAGTATAATAAGGGGACAGGAAAAACTGTTTTTT.

The CDR3 protein is CASGSGLAGSTDTQYF. The CDR3 DNA reads TGTGCCAGCGGCAGCGGGCTAGCGGGGAGCACAGATACGCAGTATTTT. V and J are TRBV11-2 and TRBJ2-3; TRBD2 matches at 9 bases. This CDR3 has 16 residues. J lost 0 bases, V lost 8 bases, and 9 bases had no gene match. Per the germline V gene, CDR1 is SGHAT and CDR2 is FQNNGV.

The V and J genes are TRBV18 and TRBJ1-4, with D possibly TRBD1 on 5 matching bases. The germline gives CDR1 KGHSH, CDR2 LQKENI. The CDR3 length is 15 residues. V lost 4 bases and J 4 bases, leaving 13 bases between the germline ends. CDR3 DNA sequence: TGTGCCAGCTCACACCGACAGACAGATAATGAAAAACTGTTTTTT. It yields the protein CASSHRQTDNEKLFF.

The V call is TRBV7-6, the J call TRBJ2-7; 9 positions match TRBD1. V shed 5 bases and J 0 bases; nucleotides not matched to a gene: 5. Germline values: CDR1 SGHVS, CDR2 FNYEAQ. The CDR3 consists of 15 residues. This chain's CDR3 is CASSPRDRVSYEQYF. As DNA, the CDR3 is TGTGCCAGCAGCCCCCGGGACAGGGTCTCCTACGAGCAGTACTTC.

The chain employs TRBV10-2 and TRBJ2-1, with 12 bases matching TRBD2. Germline V gene lookup returns CDR1 WSHSY and CDR2 SAAADI. The CDR3 has 16 residues. The junction had 3 bases not matched to a gene; V was cut back by 4 bases and J by 2 bases. CDR3 loop: CASSASSGGAYNEQFF. DNA for the CDR3: TGCGCCAGCAGTGCGTCTAGCGGGGGGGCCTACAATGAGCAGTTCTTC.

This rearrangement joins TRBV7-2 to TRBJ1-5; D might be TRBD1 (6 bases). Trimming stripped 6 bases from V and 5 bases from J, with 11 bases between. CDR3 length: 13 amino acids. Germline CDR1 is SGHTA and CDR2 is FQGNSA. CDR3 amino acids: CASRSRTDQPQHF. CDR3 sequence (DNA): TGTGCCAGCAGATCACGGACAGATCAGCCCCAGCATTTT.

V usage is TRBV5-1 and J usage is TRBJ2-5; 7 nucleotides align to TRBD1. There are 16 residues in the CDR3. J lost 5 bases, V lost 0 bases, and 10 bases had no gene match. Germline lookup yields CDR1 SGHRS and CDR2 YFSETQ. The CDR3 spells CASSLGTGVSEETQYF. CDR3 sequence (DNA): TGCGCCAGCAGCTTGGGCACAGGGGTATCGGAGGAGACCCAGTACTTC. The whole variable domain, filled in from reference TRBV5-1 and TRBJ2-5, reads KAGVTQTPRYLIKTRGQQVTLSCSPISGHRSVSWYQQTPGQGLQFLFEYFSETQRNKGNFPGRFSGRQFSNSRSEMNVSTLELGDSALYLCASSLGTGVSEETQYFGPGTRLLVL.

The rearrangement joins TRBV27 to TRBJ2-1, with a possible D match to TRBD1 (5 bases). Germline lookup yields CDR1 MNHEY and CDR2 SMNVEV (reference sequence). Trimming left V 7 bases short and J 7 bases short, with 17 bases between. The CDR3 length is 14 residues. CDR3: CASNLGAGRNEQFF. CDR3 nucleotide sequence: TGTGCCAGCAACCTAGGGGCAGGGCGGAATGAGCAGTTCTTC.

The chain uses TRBV14 and TRBJ2-7, with 9 bases that match TRBD1. The germline V gene has CDR1 SGHDN and CDR2 FVKESK. This CDR3 spans 14 amino acids. Losses at the gene ends were 5 bases for V and 6 bases for J; bases not matched to a gene: 8. Written as DNA, the CDR3 is TGTGCCAGCAGCGAGTCCGGGACAGGGAGCGAGCAGTACTTC. It codes for CASSESGTGSEQYF.

This clone appeared a single time. The chain uses TRBV29-1 and TRBJ2-3; 11 bases line up with TRBD2. The CDR3 sequence is 17 residues long. V shed 7 bases, J shed 6 bases, and the junction held 18 bases outside the gene matches. Germline assignment: CDR1 SQVTM and CDR2 ANQGSEA. CDR3 protein: CSARVVSGGAPPDTQYF. The DNA of the CDR3 is TGCAGCGCCAGAGTCGTTAGCGGGGGGGCCCCCCCCGATACGCAGTATTTT.

V usage is TRBV6-1 and J usage is TRBJ2-7; tentatively, D is TRBD1 (6 bases). Per the germline V gene, CDR1 is MNHNS and CDR2 is SASEGT. The V gene lost 7 bases and the J gene lost 5 bases, with 15 bases spanning the gap. The CDR3 runs 13 residues. CDR3 amino acids: CASKGFRGNEQYF. CDR3 nucleotide sequence: TGTGCCAGCAAGGGGTTTAGGGGGAACGAGCAGTACTTC.

The V and J genes are TRBV19 and TRBJ2-3; D perhaps matches TRBD2 (7 bases). CDR1 and CDR2 (germline): LNHDA, SQIVND (reference sequence). This CDR3 contains 17 residues. The ends were cut back, 3 bases at V and 3 bases at J, with 19 bases in the middle. The CDR3 bases are TGTGCCAGTAGTATGAATATCCGCGGGGGCGGGACAGATACGCAGTATTTT. Amino acids: CASSMNIRGGGTDTQYF.

This clone has just one count. The rearrangement joins TRBV2 to TRBJ2-7; a possible D gene is TRBD1 (6 bases). The CDR3 spans 15 residues. Trimming took off 5 bases at V and 1 base at J, with 15 bases between the two ends. Germline-derived CDR1 and CDR2 are SNHLY and FYNNEI. CDR3 nucleotide sequence: TGTGCCAGCAGTCTAGACAGGCTTCCTTCCTACGAGCAGTACTTC. Its translation: CASSLDRLPSYEQYF.

The chain has TRBV5-5 and TRBJ2-5; D is possibly TRBD1 (6 bases). The CDR3 runs to 14 residues. Germline lookup yields CDR1 SGHKS and CDR2 YYEKEE (reference sequence). Trimming cost V 5 bases and J 3 bases, with 14 bases left between them. The CDR3 DNA follows: TGTGCCAGCAGATCACAGGGACCTGAAGAGACCCAGTACTTC. It yields the protein CASRSQGPEETQYF.

The chain employs TRBV11-3 and TRBJ2-5; 12 nucleotides agree with TRBD2. V lost 5 bases, J lost 0 bases, and 7 bases stayed unmatched. Germline CDR1 and CDR2: SGHNT and YENEEA. This CDR3 has 17 residues. The CDR3 spells CASSLTSGGNHQETQYF. The DNA of the CDR3 is TGTGCCAGCAGCCTAACTAGCGGGGGGAACCACCAAGAGACCCAGTACTTC.

J is TRBJ1-6 and V is TRBV5-1; maybe TRBD1 (6 bases). The CDR3 has 18 amino acids. Germline assignment: CDR1 SGHRS and CDR2 YFSETQ. The ends were cut back, 0 bases at V and 2 bases at J, with 15 bases in the middle. CDR3 in amino acids: CASSLVAGAYPYNSPLHF. The DNA for the CDR3 is TGCGCCAGCAGCTTGGTTGCGGGGGCGTATCCCTATAATTCACCCCTCCACTTT.

The chain couples TRBV27 to TRBJ2-7; TRBD2 is a possible D gene (7 bases). The CDR3 has 15 amino acids. Germline lookup yields CDR1 MNHEY and CDR2 SMNVEV (reference sequence). Trimming removed 4 bases from V and 6 bases from J, with 19 bases in between. DNA for the CDR3: TGTGCCAGCAGTTCCTATGGGTGGGGAGGGGGCGAGCAGTACTTC. Protein: CASSSYGWGGGEQYF.